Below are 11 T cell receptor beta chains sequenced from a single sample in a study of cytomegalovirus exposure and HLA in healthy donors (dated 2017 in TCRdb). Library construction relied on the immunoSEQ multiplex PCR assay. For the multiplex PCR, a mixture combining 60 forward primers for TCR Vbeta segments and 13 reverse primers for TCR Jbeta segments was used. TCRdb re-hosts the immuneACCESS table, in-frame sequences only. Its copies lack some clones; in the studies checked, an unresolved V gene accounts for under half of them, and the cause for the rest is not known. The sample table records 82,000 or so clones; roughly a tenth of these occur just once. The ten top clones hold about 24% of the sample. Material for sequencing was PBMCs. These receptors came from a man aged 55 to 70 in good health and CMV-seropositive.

The CDR3 sequence is CASSPENEQFF. The CDR3 coding sequence is TGTGCCAGCAGCCCCGAGAATGAGCAGTTCTTC. J is TRBJ2-1 and V is TRBV7-9; D uncertain. Germline-derived CDR1 and CDR2 are SEHNR and FQNEAQ (reference sequence). Trimming took 5 bases from V and 7 from J, leaving 6 bases between them. The CDR3 has 11 amino acids.

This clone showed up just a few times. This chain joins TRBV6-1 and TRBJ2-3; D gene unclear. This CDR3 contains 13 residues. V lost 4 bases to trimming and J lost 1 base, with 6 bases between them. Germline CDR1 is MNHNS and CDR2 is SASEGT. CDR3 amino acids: CASSGLRTDTQYF. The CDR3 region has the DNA TGTGCCAGCAGTGGGCTTCGCACAGATACGCAGTATTTT.

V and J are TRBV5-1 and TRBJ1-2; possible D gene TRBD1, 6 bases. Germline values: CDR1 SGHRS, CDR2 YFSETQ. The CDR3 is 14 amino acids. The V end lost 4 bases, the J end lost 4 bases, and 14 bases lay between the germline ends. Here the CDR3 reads CASSVQGGGYGYTF. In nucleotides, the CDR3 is TGCGCCAGCAGCGTCCAAGGGGGTGGCTATGGCTACACCTTC. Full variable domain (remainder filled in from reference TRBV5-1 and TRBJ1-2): KAGVTQTPRYLIKTRGQQVTLSCSPISGHRSVSWYQQTPGQGLQFLFEYFSETQRNKGNFPGRFSGRQFSNSRSEMNVSTLELGDSALYLCASSVQGGGYGYTFGSGTRLTVV.

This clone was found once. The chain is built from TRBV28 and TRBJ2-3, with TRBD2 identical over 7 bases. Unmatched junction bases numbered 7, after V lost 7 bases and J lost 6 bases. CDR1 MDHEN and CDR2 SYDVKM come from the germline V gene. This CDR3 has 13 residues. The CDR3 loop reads CASMRGRIDTQYF. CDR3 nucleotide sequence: TGTGCCAGCATGCGGGGGAGGATCGATACGCAGTATTTT.

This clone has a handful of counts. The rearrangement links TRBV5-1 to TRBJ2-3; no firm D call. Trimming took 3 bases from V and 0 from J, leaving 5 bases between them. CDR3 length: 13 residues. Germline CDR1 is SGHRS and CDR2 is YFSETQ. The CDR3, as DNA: TGCGCCAGCAGCTCGACTAGCACAGATACGCAGTATTTT. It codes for CASSSTSTDTQYF. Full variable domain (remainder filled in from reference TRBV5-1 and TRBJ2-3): KAGVTQTPRYLIKTRGQQVTLSCSPISGHRSVSWYQQTPGQGLQFLFEYFSETQRNKGNFPGRFSGRQFSNSRSEMNVSTLELGDSALYLCASSSTSTDTQYFGPGTRLTVL.

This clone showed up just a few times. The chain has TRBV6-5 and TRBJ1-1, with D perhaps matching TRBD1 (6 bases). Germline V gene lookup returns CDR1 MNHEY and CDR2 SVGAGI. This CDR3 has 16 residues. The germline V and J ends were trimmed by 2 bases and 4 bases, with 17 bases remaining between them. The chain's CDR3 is CASSYPLPGALTEAFF. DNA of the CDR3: TGTGCCAGCAGTTACCCCCTGCCAGGGGCCCTCACTGAAGCTTTCTTT.

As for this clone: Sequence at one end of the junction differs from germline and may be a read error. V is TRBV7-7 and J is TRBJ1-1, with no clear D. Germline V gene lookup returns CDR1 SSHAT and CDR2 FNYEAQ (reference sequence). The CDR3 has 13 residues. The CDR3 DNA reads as TGTGCTAGCAGCTTGACCGCGACGACAGAAGCTTTCTTT. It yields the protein CASSLTATTEAFF. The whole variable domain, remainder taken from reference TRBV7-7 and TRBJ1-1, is GAGVSQSPRYKVTKRGQDVTLRCDPISSHATLYWYQQALGQGPEFLTYFNYEAQPDKSGLPSDRFSAERPEGSISTLTIQRTEQRDSAMYRCASSLTATTEAFFGQGTRLTVV.

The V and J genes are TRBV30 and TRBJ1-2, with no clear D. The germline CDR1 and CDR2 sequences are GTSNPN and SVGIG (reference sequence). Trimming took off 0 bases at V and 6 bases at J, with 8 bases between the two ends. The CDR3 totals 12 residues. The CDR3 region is CAWSVGGHGYTF. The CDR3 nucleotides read TGTGCCTGGAGTGTTGGAGGGCATGGCTACACCTTC.

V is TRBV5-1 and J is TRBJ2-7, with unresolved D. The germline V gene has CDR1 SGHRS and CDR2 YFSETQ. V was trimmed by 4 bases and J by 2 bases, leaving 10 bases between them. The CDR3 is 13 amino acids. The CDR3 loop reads CASSPGSAYEQYF. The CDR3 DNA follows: TGCGCCAGCAGCCCCGGAAGCGCCTACGAGCAGTACTTC. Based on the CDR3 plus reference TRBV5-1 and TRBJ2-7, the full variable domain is KAGVTQTPRYLIKTRGQQVTLSCSPISGHRSVSWYQQTPGQGLQFLFEYFSETQRNKGNFPGRFSGRQFSNSRSEMNVSTLELGDSALYLCASSPGSAYEQYFGPGTRLTVT.

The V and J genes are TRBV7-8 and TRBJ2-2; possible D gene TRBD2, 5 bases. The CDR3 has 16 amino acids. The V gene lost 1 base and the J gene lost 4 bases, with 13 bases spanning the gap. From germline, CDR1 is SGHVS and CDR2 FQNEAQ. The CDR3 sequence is CASSLDISAGTGELFF. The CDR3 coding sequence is TGTGCCAGCAGCTTAGATATTAGCGCCGGCACCGGGGAGCTGTTTTTT. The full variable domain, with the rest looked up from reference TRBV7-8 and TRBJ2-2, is GAGVSQSPRYKVAKRGQDVALRCDPISGHVSLFWYQQALGQGPEFLTYFQNEAQLDKSGLPSDRFFAERPEGSVSTLKIQRTQQEDSAVYLCASSLDISAGTGELFFGEGSRLTVL.

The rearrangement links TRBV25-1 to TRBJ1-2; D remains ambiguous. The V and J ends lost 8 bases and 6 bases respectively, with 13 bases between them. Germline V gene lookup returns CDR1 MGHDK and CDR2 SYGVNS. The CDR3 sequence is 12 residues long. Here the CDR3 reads CASSRGGHGYTF. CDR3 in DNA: TGTGCCAGCTCCCGGGGAGGGCATGGCTACACCTTC.